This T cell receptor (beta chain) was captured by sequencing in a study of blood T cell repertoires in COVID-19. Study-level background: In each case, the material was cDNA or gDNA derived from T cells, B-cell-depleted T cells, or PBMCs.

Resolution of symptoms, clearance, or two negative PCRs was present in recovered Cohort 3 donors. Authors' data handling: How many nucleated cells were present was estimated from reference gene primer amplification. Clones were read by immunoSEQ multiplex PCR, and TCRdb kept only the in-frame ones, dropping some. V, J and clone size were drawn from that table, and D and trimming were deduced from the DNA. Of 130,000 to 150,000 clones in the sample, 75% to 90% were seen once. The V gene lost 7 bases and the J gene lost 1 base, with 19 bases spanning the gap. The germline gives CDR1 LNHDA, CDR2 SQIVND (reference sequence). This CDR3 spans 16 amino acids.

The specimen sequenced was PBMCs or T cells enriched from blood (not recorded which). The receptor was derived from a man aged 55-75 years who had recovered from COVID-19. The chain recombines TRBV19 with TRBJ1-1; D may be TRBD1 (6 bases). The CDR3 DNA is TGTGCCAGTACTTCGTGGATGGGGGCGCGGAACACTGAAGCTTTCTTT. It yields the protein CASTSWMGARNTEAFF.